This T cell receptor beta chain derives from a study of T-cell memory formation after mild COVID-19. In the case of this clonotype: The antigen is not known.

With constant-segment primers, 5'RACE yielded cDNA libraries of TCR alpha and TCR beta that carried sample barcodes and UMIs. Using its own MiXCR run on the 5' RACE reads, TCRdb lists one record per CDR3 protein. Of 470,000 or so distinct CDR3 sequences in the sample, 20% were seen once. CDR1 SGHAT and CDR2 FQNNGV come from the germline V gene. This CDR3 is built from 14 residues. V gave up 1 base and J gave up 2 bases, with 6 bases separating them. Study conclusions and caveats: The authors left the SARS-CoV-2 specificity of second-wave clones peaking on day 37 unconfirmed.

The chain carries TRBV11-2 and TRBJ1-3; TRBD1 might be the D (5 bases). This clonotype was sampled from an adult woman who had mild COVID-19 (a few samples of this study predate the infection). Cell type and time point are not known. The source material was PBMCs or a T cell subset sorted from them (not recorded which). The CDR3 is CASSLAGPGNTIYF. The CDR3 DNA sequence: TGTGCCAGCAGCTTAGCAGGGCCTGGAAACACCATATATTTT.